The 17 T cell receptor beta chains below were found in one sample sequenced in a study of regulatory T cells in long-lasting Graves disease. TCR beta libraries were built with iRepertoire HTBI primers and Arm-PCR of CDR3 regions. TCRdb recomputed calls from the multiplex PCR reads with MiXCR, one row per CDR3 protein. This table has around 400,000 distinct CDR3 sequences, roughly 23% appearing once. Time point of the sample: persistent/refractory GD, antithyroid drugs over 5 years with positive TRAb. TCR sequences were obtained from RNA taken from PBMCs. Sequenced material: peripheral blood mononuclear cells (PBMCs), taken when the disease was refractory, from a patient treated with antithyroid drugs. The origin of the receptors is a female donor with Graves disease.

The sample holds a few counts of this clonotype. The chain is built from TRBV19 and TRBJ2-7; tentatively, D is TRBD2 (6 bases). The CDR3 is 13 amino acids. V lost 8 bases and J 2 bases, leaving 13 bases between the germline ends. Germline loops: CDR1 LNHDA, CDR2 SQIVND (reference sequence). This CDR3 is CASAGRRPYEQYF. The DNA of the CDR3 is TGTGCCAGTGCGGGACGGCGGCCCTACGAGCAGTACTTC.

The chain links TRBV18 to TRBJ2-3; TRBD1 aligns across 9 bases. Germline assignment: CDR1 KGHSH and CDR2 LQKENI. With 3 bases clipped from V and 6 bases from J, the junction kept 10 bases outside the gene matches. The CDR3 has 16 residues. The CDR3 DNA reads TGTGCCAGCTCACCCCAAACAGGGGGCAATTCGGATACGCAGTATTTT. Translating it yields CASSPQTGGNSDTQYF.

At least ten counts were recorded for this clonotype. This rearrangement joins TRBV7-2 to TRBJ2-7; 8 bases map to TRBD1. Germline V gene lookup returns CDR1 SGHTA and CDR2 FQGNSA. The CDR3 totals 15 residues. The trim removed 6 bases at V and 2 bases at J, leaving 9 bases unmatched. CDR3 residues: CASSSRRTGPYEQYF. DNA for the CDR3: TGTGCCAGCAGTTCTCGAAGGACAGGGCCCTACGAGCAGTACTTC. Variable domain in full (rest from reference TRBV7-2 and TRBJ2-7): GAGVSQSPSNKVTEKGKDVELRCDPISGHTALYWYRQSLGQGLEFLIYFQGNSAPDKSGLPSDRFSAERTGGSVSTLTIQRTQQEDSAVYLCASSSRRTGPYEQYFGPGTRLTVT.

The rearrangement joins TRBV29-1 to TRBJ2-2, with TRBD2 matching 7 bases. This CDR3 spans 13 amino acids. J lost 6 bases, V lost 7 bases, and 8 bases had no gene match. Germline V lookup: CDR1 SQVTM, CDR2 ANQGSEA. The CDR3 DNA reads TGCAGCGCCCGGAGGGAGGGTCCCGGGGAGCTGTTTTTT. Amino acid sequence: CSARREGPGELFF.

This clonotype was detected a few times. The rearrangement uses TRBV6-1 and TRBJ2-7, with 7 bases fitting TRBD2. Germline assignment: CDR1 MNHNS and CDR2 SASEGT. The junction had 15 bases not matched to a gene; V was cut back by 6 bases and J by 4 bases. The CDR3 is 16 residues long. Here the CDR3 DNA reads TGTGCCAGCAGACCGGGACTACCCCAAGGGGTGTACGAGCAGTACTTC. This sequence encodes CASRPGLPQGVYEQYF.

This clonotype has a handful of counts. CDR3 sequence (DNA): TGTGCCAGTATTCCAGGACAGGACGCTAGTGGCTACACCTTC. Its protein is CASIPGQDASGYTF. This rearrangement joins TRBV19 to TRBJ1-2, with 7 bases fitting TRBD1. The CDR3 is made up of 14 amino acids. V lost 7 bases to trimming and J lost 7 bases; unmatched junction nucleotides: 12. Per the germline V gene, CDR1 is LNHDA and CDR2 is SQIVND (reference sequence).

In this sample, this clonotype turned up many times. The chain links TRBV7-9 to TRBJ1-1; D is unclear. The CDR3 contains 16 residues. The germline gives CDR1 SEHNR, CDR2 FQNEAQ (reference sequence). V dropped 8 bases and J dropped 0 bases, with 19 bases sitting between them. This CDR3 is CASLLEGSPMNTEAFF. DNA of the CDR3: TGTGCCAGCCTACTCGAGGGCAGCCCGATGAACACTGAAGCTTTCTTT. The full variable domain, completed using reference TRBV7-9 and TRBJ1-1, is DTGVSQNPRHKITKRGQNVTFRCDPISEHNRLYWYRQTLGQGPEFLTYFQNEAQLEKSRLLSDRFSAERPKGSFSTLEIQRTEQGDSAMYLCASLLEGSPMNTEAFFGQGTRLTVV.

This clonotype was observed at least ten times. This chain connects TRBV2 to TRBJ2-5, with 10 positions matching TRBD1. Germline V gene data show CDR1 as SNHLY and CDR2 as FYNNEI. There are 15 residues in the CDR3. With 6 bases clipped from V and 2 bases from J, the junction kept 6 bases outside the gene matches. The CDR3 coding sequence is TGTGCCAGCAGCTGGGGGGGACAGGGGCAAGAGACCCAGTACTTC. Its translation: CASSWGGQGQETQYF.

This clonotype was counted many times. CDR3: CAWSATGGNEKLFF. The CDR3 DNA follows: TGTGCCTGGAGTGCTACCGGGGGAAATGAAAAACTGTTTTTT. The rearrangement uses TRBV30 and TRBJ1-4; a possible D gene is TRBD1 (5 bases). Germline CDR1 and CDR2: GTSNPN and SVGIG (reference sequence). V shed 1 base and J shed 5 bases, with 11 bases lying between them. The CDR3 contains 14 residues.

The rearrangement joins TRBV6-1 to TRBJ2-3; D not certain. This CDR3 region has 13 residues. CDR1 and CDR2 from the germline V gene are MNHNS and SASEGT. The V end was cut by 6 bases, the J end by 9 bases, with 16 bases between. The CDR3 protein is CASSPPAVRTQYF. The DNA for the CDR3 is TGTGCCAGCAGCCCTCCCGCGGTCAGGACGCAGTATTTT.

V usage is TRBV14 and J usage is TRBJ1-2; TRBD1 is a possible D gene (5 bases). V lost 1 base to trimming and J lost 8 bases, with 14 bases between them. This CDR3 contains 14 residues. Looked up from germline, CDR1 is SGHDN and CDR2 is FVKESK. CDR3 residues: CASSQVWDLEGYTF. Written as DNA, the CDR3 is TGTGCCAGCAGCCAAGTCTGGGACCTGGAAGGCTACACCTTC.

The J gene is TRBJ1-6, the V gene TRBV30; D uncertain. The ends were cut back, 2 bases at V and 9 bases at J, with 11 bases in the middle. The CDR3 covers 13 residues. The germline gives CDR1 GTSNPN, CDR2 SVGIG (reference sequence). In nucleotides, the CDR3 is TGTGCCTGGAGTTGGGGTATTGGTTCACCCCTCCACTTT. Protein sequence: CAWSWGIGSPLHF.

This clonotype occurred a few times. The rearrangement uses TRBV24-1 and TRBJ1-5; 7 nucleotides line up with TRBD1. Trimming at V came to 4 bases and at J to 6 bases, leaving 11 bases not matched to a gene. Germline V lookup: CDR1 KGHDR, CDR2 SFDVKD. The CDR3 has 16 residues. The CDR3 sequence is CATSDRGRGPGQPQHF. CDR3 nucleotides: TGTGCCACCAGTGACCGCGGGAGGGGGCCTGGTCAGCCCCAGCATTTT.

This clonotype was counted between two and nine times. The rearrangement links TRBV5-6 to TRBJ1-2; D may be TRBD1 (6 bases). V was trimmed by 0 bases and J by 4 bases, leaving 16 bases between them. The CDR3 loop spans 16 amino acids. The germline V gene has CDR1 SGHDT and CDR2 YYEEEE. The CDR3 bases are TGTGCCAGCAGCTTGGCGTTCTCAGGGGTAGGCTATGGCTACACCTTC. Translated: CASSLAFSGVGYGYTF.

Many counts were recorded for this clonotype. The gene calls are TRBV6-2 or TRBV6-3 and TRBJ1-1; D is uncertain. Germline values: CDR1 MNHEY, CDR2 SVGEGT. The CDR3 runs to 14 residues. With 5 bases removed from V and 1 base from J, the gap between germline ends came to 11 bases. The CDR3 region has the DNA TGTGCCAGCAGTGAATGGCAGCAGAACACTGAAGCTTTCTTT. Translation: CASSEWQQNTEAFF.

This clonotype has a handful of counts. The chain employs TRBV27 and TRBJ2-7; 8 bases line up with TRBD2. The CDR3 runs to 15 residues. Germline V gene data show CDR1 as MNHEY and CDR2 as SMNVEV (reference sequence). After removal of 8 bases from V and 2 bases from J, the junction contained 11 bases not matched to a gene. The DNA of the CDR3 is TGTGCCAGCGCCCGAGGGGCGGGAGGAACCTACGAGCAGTACTTC. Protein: CASARGAGGTYEQYF.

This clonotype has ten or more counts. The CDR3 is CASSAGIRTEAFF. Written as DNA, the CDR3 is TGTGCCAGTAGTGCAGGGATCAGAACTGAAGCTTTCTTT. The gene calls are TRBV19 and TRBJ1-1; D may be TRBD1 (5 bases). Per germline, CDR1 LNHDA and CDR2 SQIVND (reference sequence). This CDR3 contains 13 residues. V lost 5 bases and J 5 bases, leaving 12 bases between the germline ends.